A single sample gave rise to the 10 T cell receptor beta chains below, sequenced in a study of blood T cell repertoires in COVID-19. TCRdb keeps only in-frame clones here, not all; method: immunoSEQ multiplex PCR. The sample lists approximately 330,000 clones; approximately 88% were seen once. Material for sequencing was peripheral blood. These receptors all stem from a man aged 30 to 39 with COVID-19, enrolled during active disease.

The chain is built from TRBV2 and TRBJ1-5; D gene ambiguous. CDR1 SNHLY and CDR2 FYNNEI come from the germline V gene. V dropped 7 bases and J dropped 1 base, with 14 bases sitting between them. This CDR3 is 15 amino acids long. The CDR3, as DNA: TGTGCCAGCACTGGTCCTGGAGTAAGCAATCAGCCCCAGCATTTT. This translates into CASTGPGVSNQPQHF. The variable domain in full, with the rest retrieved from reference TRBV2 and TRBJ1-5, is EPEVTQTPSHQVTQMGQEVILRCVPISNHLYFYWYRQILGQKVEFLVSFYNNEISEKSEIFDDQFSVERPDGSNFTLKIRSTKLEDSAMYFCASTGPGVSNQPQHFGDGTRLSIL.

This chain connects TRBV10-2 to TRBJ2-5; D is perhaps TRBD1 (5 bases). The CDR3 spans 14 residues. Per the germline V gene, CDR1 is WSHSY and CDR2 is SAAADI. Trimming pared 0 bases from V and 7 bases from J, leaving 12 bases between. The CDR3 sequence is CASSESRGLWTQYF. The CDR3 coding sequence is TGCGCCAGCAGTGAGTCTAGGGGTTTGTGGACCCAGTACTTC.

The chain employs TRBV4-3 and TRBJ2-1, with 8 positions matching TRBD1. The CDR3 is made up of 15 amino acids. Germline CDR1 reads LGHNA; CDR2 reads YSLEER. V lost 6 bases to trimming and J lost 8 bases; unmatched junction nucleotides: 12. The CDR3 reads CASSGTGAGGDEQFF. In DNA form, the CDR3 reads TGCGCCAGCAGTGGAACGGGCGCAGGGGGCGATGAGCAGTTCTTC.

This sequence joins TRBV6-5 and TRBJ1-1, with D maybe TRBD1 (6 bases). Deletions cut 8 bases from V and 6 bases from J, with 13 bases between. Germline V gene lookup returns CDR1 MNHEY and CDR2 SVGAGI. The CDR3 has 12 amino acids. This chain's CDR3 is CASQGYDAEAFF. The CDR3, as DNA: TGTGCCAGCCAGGGGTATGACGCTGAAGCTTTCTTT.

The J gene is TRBJ1-1, the V gene TRBV14, with D uncertain. From germline, CDR1 is SGHDN and CDR2 FVKESK. The CDR3 consists of 13 residues. Trimming left V 1 base short and J 7 bases short, with 10 bases between. The CDR3: CASSQGNGIEAFF. The CDR3 DNA is TGTGCCAGCAGCCAAGGGAACGGGATTGAAGCTTTCTTT.

This clone was recorded only once. The V and J genes are TRBV4-1 and TRBJ1-1, with no clear D. Between the trimmed V and J ends, which lost 0 bases and 4 bases, there was a span of 12 bases. There are 15 residues in the CDR3. Germline V CDR1 and CDR2: MGHRA, YSYEKL. The CDR3 sequence is CASSQEVEGSTEAFF. In DNA form, the CDR3 reads TGCGCCAGCAGCCAAGAAGTTGAGGGAAGCACTGAAGCTTTCTTT.

In its sample, this clone was seen once. The V call is TRBV6-4, the J call TRBJ2-3; tentative D call: TRBD1 (5 bases). V lost 5 bases and J 4 bases, leaving 13 bases between the germline ends. The germline V gene has CDR1 MRHNA and CDR2 SNTAGT. The CDR3 runs 14 residues. CDR3 loop: CASSQQDSSDTQYF. The CDR3, as DNA: TGTGCCAGCAGTCAACAGGATAGCTCAGATACGCAGTATTTT.

The chain employs TRBV19 and TRBJ1-4, with D tentatively TRBD1 (5 bases). Germline V gene data show CDR1 as LNHDA and CDR2 as SQIVND (reference sequence). Trimming took off 2 bases at V and 6 bases at J, with 10 bases between the two ends. The CDR3 contains 14 residues. The CDR3 DNA reads TGTGCCAGTAGTATACGCGGGGGGGATGAAAAACTGTTTTTT. Its translation: CASSIRGGDEKLFF.

The sample holds one count of this clone. The chain recombines TRBV5-4 with TRBJ2-7; 8 bases are shared with TRBD2. The trim removed 1 base at V and 6 bases at J, leaving 6 bases unmatched. Germline V lookup: CDR1 SGHNT, CDR2 YYREEE (reference sequence). The CDR3 is made up of 14 amino acids. The CDR3 reads CASSLRAGEGEQYF. DNA of the CDR3: TGTGCCAGCAGCTTGAGAGCGGGAGAAGGCGAGCAGTACTTC.

This rearrangement joins TRBV19 to TRBJ2-1; 7 nucleotides line up with TRBD1. Germline lookup yields CDR1 LNHDA and CDR2 SQIVND (reference sequence). The junction had 7 bases not matched to a gene; V was cut back by 5 bases and J by 3 bases. The CDR3 loop spans 15 amino acids. The CDR3 spells CASSSGDSRYNEQFF. CDR3 DNA: TGTGCCAGTAGTTCCGGGGACAGCCGCTACAATGAGCAGTTCTTC. The whole variable domain, remainder taken from reference TRBV19 and TRBJ2-1, is DGGITQSPKYLFRKEGQNVTLSCEQNLNHDAMYWYRQDPGQGLRLIYYSQIVNDFQKGDIAEGYSVSREKKESFPLTVTSAQKNPTAFYLCASSSGDSRYNEQFFGPGTRLTVL.